Listed below are T cell receptor beta chains from one sample, sequenced in a study of radiotherapy plus CTLA-4 blockade in lung cancer. Assay: immunoSEQ multiplex PCR; the TCRdb copy retains only in-frame clones and omits some. The sample lists 62,000 or so clones; around three quarters were seen once. Sample: peripheral blood, taken from a patient treated with radiotherapy plus ipilimumab. The receptors derive from a human donor with non-small cell lung cancer who had a complete response to radiotherapy plus ipilimumab. CDR3s include the opening cysteine and the closing phenylalanine or tryptophan. Each record gives: J gene, D gene, clone size, CDR3 length, V gene, CDR3 protein, CDR3 DNA. D genes are given only for firm matches. For some rows the clone size is stated as once, few or many, or as a class when expanded; others skip it.

TRBJ1-6,.,once,14,TRBV30,CAWSKGFYNSPLHF,TGTGCCTGGAGTAAGGGATTCTATAATTCACCCCTCCACTTT
TRBJ2-6,TRBD2,.,16,TRBV5-5,CASSLERGGGANVLTF,TGTGCCAGCAGCTTGGAGCGGGGCGGAGGGGCCAACGTCCTGACTTTC
TRBJ2-1,TRBD2,.,14,TRBV29-1,CSVTTSGSHNEQFF,TGCAGCGTTACCACTAGCGGGAGCCACAATGAGCAGTTCTTC
TRBJ2-7,.,.,15,TRBV6-1,CASRGTGFMAYEQYF,TGTGCCAGCAGGGGTACAGGTTTTATGGCCTACGAGCAGTACTTC
TRBJ1-4,TRBD1,.,15,TRBV25-1,CASSEGTGGGEKLFF,TGTGCCAGCAGTGAAGGGACAGGGGGTGGTGAAAAACTGTTTTTT
TRBJ2-1,TRBD2,.,15,TRBV18,CASSLTSGAYNEQFF,TGTGCCAGCTCACTGACTAGCGGGGCCTACAATGAGCAGTTCTTC
TRBJ2-4,.,.,15,TRBV10-3,CAISESQGLGNIQYF,TGTGCCATCAGTGAGTCACAGGGATTGGGAAACATTCAGTACTTC
TRBJ2-2,.,.,14,TRBV13,CASSPRPNTGELFF,TGTGCCAGCAGCCCCAGACCCAACACCGGGGAGCTGTTTTTT
TRBJ2-1,TRBD2,.,17,TRBV10-1,CASSDGGASGIYNEQFF,TGCGCCAGCAGTGACGGTGGGGCTAGCGGGATCTACAATGAGCAGTTCTTC
TRBJ1-2,.,.,13,TRBV10-2,CASSEEYGGGETF,TGCGCCAGCAGTGAAGAGTATGGTGGGGGAGAGACCTTC
TRBJ1-2,TRBD1,.,15,TRBV9,CASSPGAGGNYGYTF,TGTGCCAGCAGCCCAGGGGCAGGGGGCAACTATGGCTACACCTTC
TRBJ2-7,TRBD1,.,14,TRBV6-6,CASSYGGTGGEQYF,TGTGCCAGCAGTTACGGAGGGACAGGGGGCGAGCAGTACTTC
TRBJ2-7,TRBD2,.,13,TRBV19,CASNGRGSYEQYF,TGTGCCAGTAACGGGAGGGGGTCCTACGAGCAGTACTTC
TRBJ1-3,.,.,14,TRBV5-1,CASSPDSSGNTIYF,TGCGCCAGCAGCCCGGACAGCTCTGGAAACACCATATATTTT
TRBJ1-3,TRBD1,.,13,TRBV2,CASRTGTVNTIYF,TGTGCCAGCAGGACCGGGACAGTAAACACCATATATTTT
TRBJ1-4,.,few,14,TRBV5-1,CASSRGGRGEKLFF,TGCGCCAGCAGCCGGGGAGGACGCGGGGAAAAACTGTTTTTT